Reported below is one T cell receptor (beta chain). The data stem from a study of shared clonotypes between healthy human individuals. Generated by immunoSEQ multiplex PCR, the TCRdb table keeps only in-frame clones and is missing some. The top ten clones hold about 0.13% of a sample with roughly 2.6 million clones, around nine tenths of them seen once. V dropped 5 bases and J dropped 1 base, with 14 bases sitting between them. Germline values: CDR1 MNHNY, CDR2 SVGAGI (reference sequence). The CDR3 has 15 amino acids. The sequence derives from a young man in good health. The sequenced sample was naive CD4+ T cells sorted from blood. Subset indicated: CD45RA+ positively selected. This sequence joins TRBV6-6 and TRBJ1-1, with D unclear. The CDR3 sequence is CASSTPDGWNTEAFF. CDR3 sequence (DNA): TGTGCCAGCAGTACCCCGGACGGATGGAACACTGAAGCTTTCTTT.